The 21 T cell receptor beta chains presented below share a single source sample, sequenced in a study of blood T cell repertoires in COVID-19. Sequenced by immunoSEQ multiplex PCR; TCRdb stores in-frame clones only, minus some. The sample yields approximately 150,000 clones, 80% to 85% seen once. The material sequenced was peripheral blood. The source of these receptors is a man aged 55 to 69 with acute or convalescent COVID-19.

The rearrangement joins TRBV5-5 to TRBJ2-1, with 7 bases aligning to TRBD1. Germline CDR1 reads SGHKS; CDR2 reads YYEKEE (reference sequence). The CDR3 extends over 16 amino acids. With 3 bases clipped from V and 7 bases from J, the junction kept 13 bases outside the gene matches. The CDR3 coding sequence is TGTGCCAGCAGCTCCCAGGGACAGACCCGGCATAATGAGCAGTTCTTC. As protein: CASSSQGQTRHNEQFF.

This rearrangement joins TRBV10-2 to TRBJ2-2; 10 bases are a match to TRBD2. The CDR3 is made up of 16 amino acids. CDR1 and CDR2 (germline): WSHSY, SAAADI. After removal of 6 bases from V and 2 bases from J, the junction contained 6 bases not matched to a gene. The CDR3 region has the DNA TGCGCCAGCAGGGTGGCTAGCGGGAGAAACACCGGGGAGCTGTTTTTT. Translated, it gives CASRVASGRNTGELFF.

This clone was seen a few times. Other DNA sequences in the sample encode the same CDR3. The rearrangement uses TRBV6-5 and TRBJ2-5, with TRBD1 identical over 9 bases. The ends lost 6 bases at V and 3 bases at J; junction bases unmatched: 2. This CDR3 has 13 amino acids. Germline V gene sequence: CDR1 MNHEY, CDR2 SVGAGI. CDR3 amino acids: CASSRDREETQYF. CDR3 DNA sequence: TGTGCCAGCAGCCGGGACAGGGAAGAGACCCAGTACTTC.

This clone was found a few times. CDR3 nucleotides: TGTGCCAGCAGGACAGGGGGCGGGTTGTACGAGCAGTACTTC. Its protein is CASRTGGGLYEQYF. V is TRBV28 and J is TRBJ2-7, with 10 nucleotides matching TRBD1. The CDR3 is 14 residues long. The germline V gene encodes CDR1 MDHEN and CDR2 SYDVKM. J was trimmed by 4 bases and V by 6 bases; bases with no gene match: 6.

Written as DNA, the CDR3 is TGCAGCGGTAGCGGGGGGATGGGGGAGACCCAGTACTTC. Translation: CSGSGGMGETQYF. The J gene is TRBJ2-5, the V gene TRBV29-1; TRBD2 aligns across 10 bases. The junction had 7 bases not matched to a gene; V was cut back by 7 bases and J by 5 bases. The CDR3 sequence is 13 residues long. Looked up from germline, CDR1 is SQVTM and CDR2 is ANQGSEA.

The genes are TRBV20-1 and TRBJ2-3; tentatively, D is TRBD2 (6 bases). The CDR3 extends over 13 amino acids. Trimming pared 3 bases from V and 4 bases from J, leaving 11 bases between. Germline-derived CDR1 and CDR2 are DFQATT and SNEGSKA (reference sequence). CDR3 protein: CSASSEGPDTQYF. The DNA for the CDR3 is TGCAGTGCTAGTTCGGAGGGGCCAGATACGCAGTATTTT.

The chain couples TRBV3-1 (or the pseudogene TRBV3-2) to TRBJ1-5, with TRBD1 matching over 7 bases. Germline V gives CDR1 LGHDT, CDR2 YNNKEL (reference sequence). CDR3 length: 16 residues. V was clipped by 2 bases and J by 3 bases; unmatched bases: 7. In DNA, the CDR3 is TGTGCCAGCAGCCAACAACCGACAGGGTCCAATCAGCCCCAGCATTTT. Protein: CASSQQPTGSNQPQHF.

The CDR3 DNA follows: TGTGCCAGCAGTTTAGTAACAGGGGGCACTGAAGCTTTCTTT. Its protein product is CASSLVTGGTEAFF. J is TRBJ1-1 and V is TRBV27, with TRBD1 matching 8 bases. The CDR3 is made up of 14 amino acids. Germline V gene data show CDR1 as MNHEY and CDR2 as SMNVEV (reference sequence). After removal of 2 bases from V and 4 bases from J, the junction contained 3 bases not matched to a gene.

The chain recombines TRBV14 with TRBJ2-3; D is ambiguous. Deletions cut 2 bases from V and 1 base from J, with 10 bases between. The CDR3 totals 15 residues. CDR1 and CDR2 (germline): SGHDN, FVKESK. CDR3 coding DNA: TGTGCCAGCAGCCAAAGACTCCCCGGCACAGATACGCAGTATTTT. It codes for CASSQRLPGTDTQYF.

The CDR3 DNA reads as TGTGCCAGCAGGGGAGCGGGGGATGGAGCGGAGACCCAGTACTTC. Its protein is CASRGAGDGAETQYF. The chain combines TRBV5-4 with TRBJ2-5; 8 nucleotides align to TRBD2. With 5 bases clipped from V and 5 bases from J, the junction kept 11 bases outside the gene matches. This CDR3 contains 15 residues. From germline, CDR1 is SGHNT and CDR2 YYREEE (reference sequence).

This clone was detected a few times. In nucleotides, the CDR3 is TGTGCCAGCAGCCCTACAGGGGAAGGCGAGCAGTACTTC. Amino acid sequence: CASSPTGEGEQYF. The chain recombines TRBV7-3 with TRBJ2-7; 7 bases fit TRBD1. J was trimmed by 6 bases and V by 5 bases; bases with no gene match: 7. Germline-derived CDR1 and CDR2 are SGHTA and FQGTGA. This CDR3 contains 13 residues.

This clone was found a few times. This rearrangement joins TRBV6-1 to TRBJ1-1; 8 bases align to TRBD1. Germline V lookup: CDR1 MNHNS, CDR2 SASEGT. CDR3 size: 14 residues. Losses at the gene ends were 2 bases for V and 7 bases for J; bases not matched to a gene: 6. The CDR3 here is CASSELQGGNEAFF. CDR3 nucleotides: TGTGCCAGCAGTGAACTACAGGGGGGGAATGAAGCTTTCTTT.

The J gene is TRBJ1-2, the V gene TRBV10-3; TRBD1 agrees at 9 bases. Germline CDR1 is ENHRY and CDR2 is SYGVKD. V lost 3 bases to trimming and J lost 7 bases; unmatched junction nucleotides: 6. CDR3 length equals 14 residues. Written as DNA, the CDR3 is TGTGCCATCAGTGATAGGGACAGGGCGCTTGGCTACACCTTC. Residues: CAISDRDRALGYTF.

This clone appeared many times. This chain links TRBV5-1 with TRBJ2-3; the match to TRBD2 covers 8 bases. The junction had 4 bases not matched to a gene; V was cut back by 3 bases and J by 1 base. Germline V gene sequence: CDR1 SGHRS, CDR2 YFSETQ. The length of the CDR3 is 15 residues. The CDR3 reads CASSSETSGTDTQYF. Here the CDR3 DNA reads TGCGCCAGCAGCTCAGAGACTAGCGGCACAGATACGCAGTATTTT.

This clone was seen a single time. CDR3 loop: CASKQGRGTGELFF. The CDR3 region has the DNA TGTGCCAGCAAACAGGGACGAGGCACCGGGGAGCTGTTTTTT. The chain couples TRBV6-4 to TRBJ2-2; a possible D gene is TRBD1 (6 bases). The CDR3 is 14 residues long. V lost 7 bases and J lost 4, with 13 bases in between. The V gene's germline CDR1 is MRHNA and CDR2 SNTAGT.

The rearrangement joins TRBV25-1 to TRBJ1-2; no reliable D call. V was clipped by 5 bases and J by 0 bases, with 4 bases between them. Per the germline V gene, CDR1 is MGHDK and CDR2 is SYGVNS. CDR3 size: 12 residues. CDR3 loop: CASSPANYGYTF. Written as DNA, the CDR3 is TGTGCCAGCAGTCCAGCTAACTATGGCTACACCTTC.

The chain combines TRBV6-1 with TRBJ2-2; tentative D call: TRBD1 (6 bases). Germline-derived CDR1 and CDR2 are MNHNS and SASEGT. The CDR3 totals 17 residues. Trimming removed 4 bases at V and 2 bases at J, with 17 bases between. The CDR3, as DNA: TGTGCCAGCAGTGGGATCAGGGGCAACCTAAACACCGGGGAGCTGTTTTTT. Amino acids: CASSGIRGNLNTGELFF.

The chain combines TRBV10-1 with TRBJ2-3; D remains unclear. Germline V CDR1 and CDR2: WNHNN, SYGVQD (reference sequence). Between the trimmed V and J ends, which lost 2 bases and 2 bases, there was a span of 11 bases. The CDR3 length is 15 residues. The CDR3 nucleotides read TGCGCCAGCAGTGAGGCCACTATGAACACAGATACGCAGTATTTT. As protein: CASSEATMNTDTQYF.

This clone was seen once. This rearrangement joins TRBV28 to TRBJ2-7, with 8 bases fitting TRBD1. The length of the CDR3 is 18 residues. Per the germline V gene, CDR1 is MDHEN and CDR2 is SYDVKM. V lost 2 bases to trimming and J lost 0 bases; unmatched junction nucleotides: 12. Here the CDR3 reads CASSLQLDRERSSYEQYF. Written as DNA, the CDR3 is TGTGCCAGCAGTTTACAACTGGACAGGGAAAGAAGCTCCTACGAGCAGTACTTC.

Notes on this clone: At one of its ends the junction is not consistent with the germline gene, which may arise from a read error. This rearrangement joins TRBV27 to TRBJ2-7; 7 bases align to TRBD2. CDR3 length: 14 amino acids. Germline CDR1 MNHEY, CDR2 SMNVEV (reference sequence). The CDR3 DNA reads TGTGCCAGCAGTTTAGCGGGAGAGCGCTACCAGCAGTACTTC. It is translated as CASSLAGERYQQYF.

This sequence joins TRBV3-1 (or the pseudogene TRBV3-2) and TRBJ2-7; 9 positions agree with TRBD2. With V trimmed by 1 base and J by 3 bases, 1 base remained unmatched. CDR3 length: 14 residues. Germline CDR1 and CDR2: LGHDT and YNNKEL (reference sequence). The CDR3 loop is CASSQATSGYEQYF. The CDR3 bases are TGTGCCAGCAGCCAAGCGACTAGCGGCTACGAGCAGTACTTC.